This TCR beta chain was captured by sequencing in a study of T cell responses to AZD1222 COVID-19 vaccine. This clone was seen just once. The germline CDR1 and CDR2 sequences are LNHDA and SQIVND (reference sequence). V was trimmed by 1 base and J by 0 bases, leaving 6 bases between them. The CDR3 spans 14 residues. Measured with immunoSEQ multiplex PCR; TCRdb has only the in-frame clones, and not every one. The data hold over 65,000 clones, with 85% to 90% observed a single time. This TCR came from an adult in good health. The specimen comprised peripheral blood, sampled on day 0 of AZD1222 vaccination. The genes are TRBV19 and TRBJ1-1; D remains unclear. CDR3: CASSIGRLNTEAFF. CDR3 nucleotide sequence: TGTGCCAGTAGTATAGGACGTCTGAACACTGAAGCTTTCTTT. The full variable domain, with the rest looked up from reference TRBV19 and TRBJ1-1, is DGGITQSPKYLFRKEGQNVTLSCEQNLNHDAMYWYRQDPGQGLRLIYYSQIVNDFQKGDIAEGYSVSREKKESFPLTVTSAQKNPTAFYLCASSIGRLNTEAFFGQGTRLTVV.